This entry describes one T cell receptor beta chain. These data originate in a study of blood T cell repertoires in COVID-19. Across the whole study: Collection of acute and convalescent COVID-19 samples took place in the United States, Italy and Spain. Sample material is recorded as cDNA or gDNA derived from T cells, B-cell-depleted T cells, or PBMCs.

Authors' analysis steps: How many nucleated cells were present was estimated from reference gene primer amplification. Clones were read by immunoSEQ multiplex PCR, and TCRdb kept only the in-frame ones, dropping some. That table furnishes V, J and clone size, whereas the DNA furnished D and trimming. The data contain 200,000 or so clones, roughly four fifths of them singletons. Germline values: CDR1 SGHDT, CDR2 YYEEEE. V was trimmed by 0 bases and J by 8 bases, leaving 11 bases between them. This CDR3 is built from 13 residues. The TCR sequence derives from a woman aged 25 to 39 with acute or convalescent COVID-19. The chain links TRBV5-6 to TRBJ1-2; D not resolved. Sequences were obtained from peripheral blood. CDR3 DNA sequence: TGTGCCAGCAGCTTGGGGATCGAGAGGGGCTACACCTTC. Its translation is CASSLGIERGYTF. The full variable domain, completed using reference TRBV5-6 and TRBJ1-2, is DAGVTQSPTHLIKTRGQQVTLRCSPKSGHDTVSWYQQALGQGPQFIFQYYEEEERQRGNFPDRFSGHQFPNYSSELNVNALLLGDSALYLCASSLGIERGYTFGSGTRLTVV.